This T cell receptor (beta chain) originates from a study of blood T cells in healthy people across ages. The authors ran a second PCR of roughly 6 to 12 cycles using a sample-barcoded 5' primer and a J-beta primer mix. TCRdb itself ran the 5' RACE reads through MiXCR, one entry per CDR3 protein. The top ten hold roughly 10% of the sample, which has approximately 960,000 distinct CDR3 sequences, roughly 28% seen once. This clonotype showed up just a few times. A further study also used this sample, focusing on T cells of mothers and their children.

Sequenced input: blood. The sequence was obtained from a woman aged 35 to 49 in good health.

The CDR3 is CASSLKGWSVGETQYF. DNA of the CDR3: TGTGCCAGCAGTTTAAAGGGCTGGAGCGTCGGAGAGACCCAGTACTTC. The chain has TRBV28 and TRBJ2-5; D not resolved. From germline, CDR1 is MDHEN and CDR2 SYDVKM. This CDR3 region has 16 residues. V shed 2 bases and J shed 4 bases, with 17 bases lying between them.